The 20 T cell receptor beta chains below all came from one sample that was sequenced in a study of blood T cell repertoires in COVID-19. Generated by immunoSEQ multiplex PCR, the TCRdb table keeps only in-frame clones and is missing some. The repertoire includes about 260,000 clones, nearly 90% of them detected once, and over 0.55% sits in the top ten. The sample comprised peripheral blood. These receptors all stem from a human donor in a cohort sampled during active COVID-19.

The chain has TRBV18 and TRBJ2-5, with no clear D. Trimming removed 2 bases from V and 5 bases from J, with 6 bases in between. The CDR3 consists of 12 residues. Germline values: CDR1 KGHSH, CDR2 LQKENI. Here the CDR3 DNA reads TGTGCCAGCTCACCAAATTCGGAGACCCAGTACTTC. This gives the protein CASSPNSETQYF.

The V gene is TRBV30, the J gene TRBJ2-3, with D perhaps matching TRBD2 (6 bases). Germline-derived CDR1 and CDR2 are GTSNPN and SVGIG (reference sequence). Trimming removed 2 bases at V and 2 bases at J, with 14 bases between. CDR3 length: 15 residues. The CDR3 loop is CAWSRGTAFTDTQYF. In nucleotides, the CDR3 is TGTGCCTGGAGTCGCGGGACGGCTTTCACAGATACGCAGTATTTT.

This clone was recorded a few times. This chain uses TRBV5-1 with TRBJ2-1; D gene uncertain. V lost 7 bases and J 12 bases, leaving 14 bases between the germline ends. Germline V gene sequence: CDR1 SGHRS, CDR2 YFSETQ. This CDR3 spans 11 amino acids. DNA for the CDR3: TGCGCCAGCGGGCCTCCCCAAGGGCAGTTCTTC. This gives the protein CASGPPQGQFF.

The rearrangement uses TRBV18 and TRBJ1-2, with 7 bases identical to TRBD1. This CDR3 is built from 15 residues. Germline trimming cut 4 bases from V and 7 bases from J; bases unmatched to any gene: 12. CDR1 and CDR2 (germline): KGHSH, LQKENI. CDR3 protein: CASSQQGLSSGGYTF. DNA for the CDR3: TGTGCCAGCTCACAACAGGGGCTTTCCTCAGGTGGCTACACCTTC.

The rearrangement uses TRBV27 and TRBJ1-5; no firm D call. Trimming stripped 6 bases from V and 3 bases from J, with 9 bases between. The germline V gene has CDR1 MNHEY and CDR2 SMNVEV (reference sequence). The CDR3 extends over 13 amino acids. Here the CDR3 reads CASSLSTNQPQHF. The CDR3 nucleotides read TGTGCCAGCAGCCTCTCTACCAATCAGCCCCAGCATTTT.

This sequence joins TRBV9 and TRBJ2-2; D ambiguous. This CDR3 spans 15 amino acids. V was clipped by 4 bases and J by 6 bases, with 16 bases between them. CDR1 and CDR2 from the germline V gene are SGDLS and YYNGEE. In DNA, the CDR3 is TGTGCCAGCAGCCGTAGGCGGCTAACTGCCGGGGAGCTGTTTTTT. Encoded protein: CASSRRRLTAGELFF.

The chain joins TRBV4-1 to TRBJ2-5; the match to TRBD1 covers 9 bases. Germline V lookup: CDR1 MGHRA, CDR2 YSYEKL. The length of the CDR3 is 17 residues. The trim removed 2 bases at V and 7 bases at J, leaving 14 bases unmatched. The CDR3 sequence is CASSQYDPGQGLGTQYF. CDR3 nucleotides: TGCGCCAGCAGCCAATATGACCCGGGACAGGGCTTGGGGACCCAGTACTTC.

This clone came up a few times. The gene calls are TRBV18 and TRBJ2-5, with D possibly matching TRBD2 (6 bases). Germline values: CDR1 KGHSH, CDR2 LQKENI. V lost 4 bases and J 5 bases, leaving 14 bases between the germline ends. The CDR3 spans 14 residues. The CDR3 region is CASSLSPGEETQYF. CDR3 DNA: TGTGCCAGCTCACTCAGTCCGGGGGAGGAGACCCAGTACTTC.

V is TRBV9 and J is TRBJ1-2; a weak D match, TRBD1 (5 bases). Germline CDR1 and CDR2: SGDLS and YYNGEE. The V end lost 4 bases, the J end lost 7 bases, and 23 bases lay between the germline ends. The CDR3 totals 16 residues. In nucleotides, the CDR3 is TGTGCCAGCAGCCCATCACCCTCCTCAGGGTTGGTTGGCTACACCTTC. This sequence encodes CASSPSPSSGLVGYTF.

The genes are TRBV6-6 and TRBJ2-5; D is unresolved. The germline V and J ends were trimmed by 2 bases and 0 bases, with 13 bases remaining between them. CDR1 MNHNY and CDR2 SVGAGI come from the germline V gene (reference sequence). This CDR3 has 16 amino acids. This CDR3 reads CASSYLAPVNQETQYF. In DNA, the CDR3 is TGTGCCAGCAGTTACCTCGCTCCGGTAAACCAAGAGACCCAGTACTTC.

This clone was seen more than once but under ten times. J is TRBJ2-2 and V is TRBV7-2, with 10 bases identical to TRBD2. The germline V gene encodes CDR1 SGHTA and CDR2 FQGNSA. The CDR3 spans 15 residues. With 2 bases clipped from V and 6 bases from J, the junction kept 3 bases outside the gene matches. This chain's CDR3 is CASSLLAGEAGELFF. CDR3 sequence (DNA): TGTGCCAGCAGCTTACTAGCGGGGGAAGCCGGGGAGCTGTTTTTT.

This clone was seen a few times. The rearrangement uses TRBV28 and TRBJ1-2; the D gene is possibly TRBD1 (6 bases). This CDR3 has 15 amino acids. Trimming removed 6 bases from V and 2 bases from J, with 16 bases in between. Germline CDR1 and CDR2: MDHEN and SYDVKM. CDR3 residues: CASRSTGLSNYGYTF. For the CDR3, the DNA is TGTGCCAGCAGATCTACAGGGCTATCGAACTATGGCTACACCTTC.

The V call is TRBV13, the J call TRBJ2-6; TRBD2 might be the D (6 bases). Germline CDR1 is PRHDT and CDR2 is FYEKMQ (reference sequence). The CDR3 totals 14 residues. V gave up 5 bases and J gave up 8 bases, with 13 bases separating them. CDR3 sequence (DNA): TGTGCCAGCAGCAGCCCGGGACTCTCCAACGTCCTGACTTTC. Its translation: CASSSPGLSNVLTF.

This clone was detected only once. V usage is TRBV14 and J usage is TRBJ2-1, with unresolved D. Germline CDR1 SGHDN, CDR2 FVKESK. The CDR3 extends over 16 amino acids. The ends were cut back, 0 bases at V and 0 bases at J, with 9 bases in the middle. CDR3 sequence: CASSQDLVSSYNEQFF. CDR3 bases: TGTGCCAGCAGCCAAGATTTAGTAAGCTCCTACAATGAGCAGTTCTTC.

This chain joins TRBV10-1 and TRBJ2-1, with D perhaps matching TRBD1 (6 bases). V dropped 2 bases and J dropped 3 bases, with 14 bases sitting between them. In germline, CDR1 is WNHNN, CDR2 SYGVQD (reference sequence). There are 16 residues in the CDR3. The CDR3 region is CASSERNRASYNEQFF. The CDR3 DNA is TGCGCCAGCAGTGAGCGGAACAGGGCCAGCTACAATGAGCAGTTCTTC.

This clone is a singleton in its sample. The J gene is TRBJ1-2, the V gene TRBV15; 7 nucleotides line up with TRBD1. Germline CDR1 reads LNHNV; CDR2 reads YYDKDF (reference sequence). Unmatched junction bases numbered 12, after V lost 0 bases and J lost 2 bases. The CDR3 spans 18 residues. The CDR3 bases are TGTGCCACCAGCAGAGAAACCCACCTACAGGGGCCGAACTATGGCTACACCTTC. It is translated as CATSRETHLQGPNYGYTF.

This clone was seen just once. The J gene is TRBJ1-5, the V gene TRBV5-6; no clear D gene. This CDR3 contains 18 residues. Trimming took 2 bases from V and 3 from J, leaving 21 bases between them. CDR1 and CDR2 (germline): SGHDT, YYEEEE. The CDR3 spells CASSFGWSAVGDNQPQHF. The CDR3 DNA reads TGTGCCAGCAGCTTTGGGTGGTCAGCGGTCGGCGACAATCAGCCCCAGCATTTT. Combining the CDR3 with reference TRBV5-6 and TRBJ1-5 gives the whole variable domain DAGVTQSPTHLIKTRGQQVTLRCSPKSGHDTVSWYQQALGQGPQFIFQYYEEEERQRGNFPDRFSGHQFPNYSSELNVNALLLGDSALYLCASSFGWSAVGDNQPQHFGDGTRLSIL.

V is TRBV30 and J is TRBJ1-2; D is perhaps TRBD1 (6 bases). Germline CDR1 is GTSNPN and CDR2 is SVGIG (reference sequence). With 0 bases removed from V and 5 bases from J, the gap between germline ends came to 13 bases. The CDR3 has 14 residues. As DNA, the CDR3 is TGTGCCTGGAGTGTTAACAGGGCGGAATATGGCTACACCTTC. Amino acids: CAWSVNRAEYGYTF.

The V call is TRBV3-1 (or the pseudogene TRBV3-2), the J call TRBJ1-5; D ambiguous. The CDR3 sequence is 15 residues long. Between the trimmed V and J ends, which lost 4 bases and 2 bases, there was a span of 12 bases. Germline V gives CDR1 LGHDT, CDR2 YNNKEL (reference sequence). In DNA, the CDR3 is TGTGCCAGCAGCCCCGGGCGGGGAGGCAATCAGCCCCAGCATTTT. Encoded protein: CASSPGRGGNQPQHF.

The J gene is TRBJ1-2, the V gene TRBV3-1 (or the pseudogene TRBV3-2), with a tentative D call TRBD1 (6 bases). Germline assignment: CDR1 LGHDT and CDR2 YNNKEL (reference sequence). CDR3 length equals 14 residues. Trimming stripped 1 base from V and 8 bases from J, with 14 bases between. The CDR3 region has the DNA TGTGCCAGCAGCCAAGTCGGACAGACGGGAGGCTACACCTTC. As protein: CASSQVGQTGGYTF.